This paragraph covers one TCR beta chain sequence. This entry belongs to a study of blood T cell repertoires in COVID-19. Across the study: The United States, Italy and Spain supplied acute and convalescent COVID-19 samples.

In the study's own analysis: Researchers report that nucleated cell counts were estimated from reference gene primer amplification. Data came from immunoSEQ multiplex PCR; TCRdb stores just in-frame clones and leaves some out. V and J calls and clone size are those listed in that table; D and trimming were worked out from the DNA. The table lists some 150,000 clones, just over 85% of them singletons. V dropped 5 bases and J dropped 4; count of bases not matched to a gene: 7. In germline, CDR1 is SGHTA, CDR2 FQGNSA. The CDR3 totals 14 residues. The material sequenced was peripheral blood. The receptor was derived from a woman aged 60-70 years with acute or convalescent COVID-19. The V gene is TRBV7-2, the J gene TRBJ1-1; 7 bases map to TRBD1. This CDR3 is CASSPEGQFTEAFF. In nucleotides, the CDR3 is TGTGCCAGCAGCCCCGAGGGACAGTTCACTGAAGCTTTCTTT.